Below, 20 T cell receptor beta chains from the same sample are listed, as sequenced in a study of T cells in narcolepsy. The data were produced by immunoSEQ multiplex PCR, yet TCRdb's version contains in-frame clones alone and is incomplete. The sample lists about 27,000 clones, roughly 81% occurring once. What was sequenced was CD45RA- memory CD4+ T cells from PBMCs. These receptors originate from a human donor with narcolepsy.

CDR3 nucleotide sequence: TGTGCCAGCAGTTTTACCACCCGTGGGACGCAGTATTTT. Translation: CASSFTTRGTQYF. The chain uses TRBV2 and TRBJ2-3; D not certain. Germline CDR1 SNHLY, CDR2 FYNNEI. CDR3 size: 13 residues. Trimming shortened V by 5 bases and J by 9 bases, and 15 bases separated the two germline ends.

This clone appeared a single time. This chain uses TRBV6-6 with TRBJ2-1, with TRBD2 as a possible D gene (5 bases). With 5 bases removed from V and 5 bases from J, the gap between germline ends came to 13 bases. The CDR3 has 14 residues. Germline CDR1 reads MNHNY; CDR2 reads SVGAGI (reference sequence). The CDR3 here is CASSTLAGDNEQFF. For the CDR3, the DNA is TGTGCCAGCAGTACCCTAGCTGGGGACAATGAGCAGTTCTTC.

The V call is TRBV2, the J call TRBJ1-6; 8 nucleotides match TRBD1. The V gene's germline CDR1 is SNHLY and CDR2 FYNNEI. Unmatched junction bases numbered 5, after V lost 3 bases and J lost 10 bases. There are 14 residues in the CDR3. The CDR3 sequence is CASSDRGRRSPLHF. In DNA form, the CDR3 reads TGTGCCAGCAGTGACAGGGGGCGAAGATCACCCCTCCACTTT.

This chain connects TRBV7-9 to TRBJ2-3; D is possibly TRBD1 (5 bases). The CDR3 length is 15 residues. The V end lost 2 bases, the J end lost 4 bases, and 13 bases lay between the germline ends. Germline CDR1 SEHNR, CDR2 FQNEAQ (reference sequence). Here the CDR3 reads CASSLQGVLSDTQYF. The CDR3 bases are TGTGCCAGCAGCTTACAAGGGGTGTTGTCAGATACGCAGTATTTT.

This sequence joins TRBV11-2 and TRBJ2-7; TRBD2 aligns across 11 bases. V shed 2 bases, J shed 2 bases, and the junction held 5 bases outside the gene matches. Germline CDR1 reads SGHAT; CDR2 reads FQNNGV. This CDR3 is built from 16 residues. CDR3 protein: CASSLIAGGGTYEQYF. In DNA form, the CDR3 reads TGTGCCAGCAGCTTAATAGCGGGAGGGGGGACCTACGAGCAGTACTTC. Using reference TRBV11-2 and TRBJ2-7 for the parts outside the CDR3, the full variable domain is EAGVAQSPRYKIIEKRQSVAFWCNPISGHATLYWYQQILGQGPKLLIQFQNNGVVDDSQLPKDRFSAERLKGVDSTLKIQPAKLEDSAVYLCASSLIAGGGTYEQYFGPGTRLTVT.

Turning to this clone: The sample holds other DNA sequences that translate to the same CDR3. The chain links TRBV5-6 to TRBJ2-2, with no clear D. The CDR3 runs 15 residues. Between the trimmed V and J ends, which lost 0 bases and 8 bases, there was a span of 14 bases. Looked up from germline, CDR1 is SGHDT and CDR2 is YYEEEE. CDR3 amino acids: CASSLVGFGTGELFF. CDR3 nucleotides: TGTGCCAGCAGCTTGGTAGGGTTCGGCACTGGGGAGCTGTTTTTT.

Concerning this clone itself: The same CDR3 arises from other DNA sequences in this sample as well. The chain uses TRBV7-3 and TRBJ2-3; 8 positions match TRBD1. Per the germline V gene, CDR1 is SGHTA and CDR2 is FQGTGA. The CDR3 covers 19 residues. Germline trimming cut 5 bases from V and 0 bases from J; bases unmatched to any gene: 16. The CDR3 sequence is CASSPTGQGISSSTDTQYF. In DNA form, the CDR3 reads TGTGCCAGCAGCCCAACCGGACAGGGAATCTCATCTAGCACAGATACGCAGTATTTT.

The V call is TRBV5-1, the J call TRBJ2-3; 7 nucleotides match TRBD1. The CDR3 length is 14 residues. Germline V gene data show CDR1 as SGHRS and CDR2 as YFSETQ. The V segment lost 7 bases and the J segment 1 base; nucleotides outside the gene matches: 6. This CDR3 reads CASGSGQRTDTQYF. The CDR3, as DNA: TGCGCCAGCGGGTCGGGACAGCGCACAGATACGCAGTATTTT.

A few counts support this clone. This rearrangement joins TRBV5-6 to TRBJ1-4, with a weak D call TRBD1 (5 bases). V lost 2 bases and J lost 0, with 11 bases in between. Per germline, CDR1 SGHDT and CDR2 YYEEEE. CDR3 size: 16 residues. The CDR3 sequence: CASSLNPGSTNEKLFF. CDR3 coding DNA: TGTGCCAGCAGCTTAAACCCAGGGTCAACTAATGAAAAACTGTTTTTT. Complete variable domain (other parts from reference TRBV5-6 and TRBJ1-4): DAGVTQSPTHLIKTRGQQVTLRCSPKSGHDTVSWYQQALGQGPQFIFQYYEEEERQRGNFPDRFSGHQFPNYSSELNVNALLLGDSALYLCASSLNPGSTNEKLFFGSGTQLSVL.

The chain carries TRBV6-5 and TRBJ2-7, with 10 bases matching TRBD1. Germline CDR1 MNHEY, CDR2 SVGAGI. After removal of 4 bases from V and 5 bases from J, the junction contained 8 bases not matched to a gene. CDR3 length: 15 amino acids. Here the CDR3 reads CASSSPGQGFNEQYF. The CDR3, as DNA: TGTGCCAGCAGTTCCCCGGGACAGGGGTTCAACGAGCAGTACTTC.

The CDR3 DNA reads TGTGCCAGCAGTGAAGGGCTTGGGGTATCCTACGAGCAGTACTTC. It codes for CASSEGLGVSYEQYF. The chain couples TRBV6-1 to TRBJ2-7; D remains unclear. Trimming pared 1 base from V and 1 base from J, leaving 11 bases between. The CDR3 has 15 amino acids. Per the germline V gene, CDR1 is MNHNS and CDR2 is SASEGT.

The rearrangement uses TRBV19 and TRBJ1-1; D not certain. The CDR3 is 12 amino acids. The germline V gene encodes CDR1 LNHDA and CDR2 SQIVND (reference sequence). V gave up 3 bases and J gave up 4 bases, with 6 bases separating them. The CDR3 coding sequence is TGTGCCAGTAGTATGCGGGGCACTGAAGCTTTCTTT. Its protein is CASSMRGTEAFF.

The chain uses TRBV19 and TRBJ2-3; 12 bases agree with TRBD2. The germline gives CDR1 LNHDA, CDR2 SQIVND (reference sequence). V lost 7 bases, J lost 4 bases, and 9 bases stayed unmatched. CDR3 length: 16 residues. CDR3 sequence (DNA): TGTGCCAGTACCCTCCGACTAGCGGGAGCAGCAGATACGCAGTATTTT. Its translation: CASTLRLAGAADTQYF.

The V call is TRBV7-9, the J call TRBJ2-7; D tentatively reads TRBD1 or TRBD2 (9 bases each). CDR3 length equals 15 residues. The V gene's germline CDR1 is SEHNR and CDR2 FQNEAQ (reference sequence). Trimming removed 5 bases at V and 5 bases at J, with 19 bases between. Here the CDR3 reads CASSAGGTGFDEQYF. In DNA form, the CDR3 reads TGTGCCAGCAGCGCGGGGGGGACAGGGTTCGACGAGCAGTACTTC.

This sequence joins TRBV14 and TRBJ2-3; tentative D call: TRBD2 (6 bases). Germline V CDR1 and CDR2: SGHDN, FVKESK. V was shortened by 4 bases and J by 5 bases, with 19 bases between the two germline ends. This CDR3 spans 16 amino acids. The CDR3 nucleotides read TGTGCCAGCAGCCCTCCCTCGACTAGTACGGTAGATACGCAGTATTTT. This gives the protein CASSPPSTSTVDTQYF.

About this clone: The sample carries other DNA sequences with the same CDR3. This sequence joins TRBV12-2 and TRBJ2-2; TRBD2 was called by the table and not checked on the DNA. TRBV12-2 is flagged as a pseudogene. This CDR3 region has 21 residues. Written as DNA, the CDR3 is TGTGCAAGTCGCTTACCACGTTCGCGTACCGGGACTAGCGGATACACCGGGGAGCTGTTTTTT. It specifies CASRLPRSRTGTSGYTGELFF.

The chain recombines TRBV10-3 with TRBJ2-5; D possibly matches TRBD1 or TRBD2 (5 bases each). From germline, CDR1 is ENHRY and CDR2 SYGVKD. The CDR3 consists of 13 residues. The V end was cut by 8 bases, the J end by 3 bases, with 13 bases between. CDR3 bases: TGTGCCATCGGGGGATTGGCAGAAGAGACCCAGTACTTC. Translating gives CAIGGLAEETQYF.

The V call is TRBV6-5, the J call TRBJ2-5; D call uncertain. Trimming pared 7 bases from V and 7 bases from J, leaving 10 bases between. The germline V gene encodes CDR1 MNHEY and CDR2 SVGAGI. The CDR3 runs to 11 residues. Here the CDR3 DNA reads TGTGCCAGCATGTGGGCCGGGACCCAGTACTTC. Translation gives CASMWAGTQYF.

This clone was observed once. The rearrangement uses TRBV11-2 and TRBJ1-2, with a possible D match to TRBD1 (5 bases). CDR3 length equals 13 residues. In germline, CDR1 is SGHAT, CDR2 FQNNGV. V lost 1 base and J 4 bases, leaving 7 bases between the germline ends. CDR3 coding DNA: TGTGCCAGCAGCTTAGGGGGCGGCTATGGCTACACCTTC. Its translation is CASSLGGGYGYTF.

The CDR3 DNA sequence: TGCAGCGTACGCCGGACAGGAGGAGGAACTGAAGCTTTCTTT. This translates into CSVRRTGGGTEAFF. V gene TRBV29-1 combines with J gene TRBJ1-1, with TRBD1 matching over 7 bases. Germline-derived CDR1 and CDR2 are SQVTM and ANQGSEA. The CDR3 is 14 residues long. J was trimmed by 5 bases and V by 6 bases; bases with no gene match: 12.